Presented here are 4 T cell receptor beta chains from one specimen sequenced in a study of long-term antiretroviral therapy in people with HIV. Assay version v3.0 of immunoSEQ was used, and it was run at survey level. Data came from immunoSEQ multiplex PCR; TCRdb stores just in-frame clones and leaves some out. The sample records roughly 30,000 clones, over 80% being singletons. The sequenced sample was unsorted PBMCs, obtained 2.7 to 2.9 years after starting antiretroviral therapy. All receptors derive from a man aged 25 to 45 with HIV.

This chain connects TRBV30 to TRBJ1-1; D remains ambiguous. Looked up from germline, CDR1 is GTSNPN and CDR2 is SVGIG (reference sequence). The CDR3 is 12 residues long. Trimming removed 7 bases at V and 2 bases at J, with 11 bases between. The CDR3 nucleotides are TGTGCCTTCTCGGCACAAAACACTGAAGCTTTCTTT. It is translated as CAFSAQNTEAFF.

The V and J genes are TRBV5-6 and TRBJ1-5; D ambiguous. CDR3 length: 15 amino acids. Germline V gene data show CDR1 as SGHDT and CDR2 as YYEEEE. With 0 bases removed from V and 4 bases from J, the gap between germline ends came to 11 bases. CDR3 sequence: CASSLVGGTNQPQHF. The DNA of the CDR3 is TGTGCCAGCAGCTTGGTAGGTGGCACGAATCAGCCCCAGCATTTT.

This clone was observed a few times. The gene calls are TRBV19 and TRBJ2-1; the match to TRBD1 covers 11 bases. Per germline, CDR1 LNHDA and CDR2 SQIVND (reference sequence). The CDR3 has 15 amino acids. J lost 2 bases, V lost 6 bases, and 3 bases had no gene match. The CDR3: CASRRGQGAYNEQFF. The DNA of the CDR3 is TGTGCCAGTAGACGGGGACAGGGGGCCTACAATGAGCAGTTCTTC. Together with reference TRBV19 and TRBJ2-1, the CDR3 gives the full variable domain: DGGITQSPKYLFRKEGQNVTLSCEQNLNHDAMYWYRQDPGQGLRLIYYSQIVNDFQKGDIAEGYSVSREKKESFPLTVTSAQKNPTAFYLCASRRGQGAYNEQFFGPGTRLTVL.

The chain carries TRBV10-3 and TRBJ2-5, with TRBD2 as a possible D gene (5 bases). The CDR3 runs to 14 residues. Per germline, CDR1 ENHRY and CDR2 SYGVKD. The ends were cut back, 3 bases at V and 2 bases at J, with 10 bases in the middle. CDR3 nucleotides: TGTGCCATCAGTGACGGGATTATACAAGAGACCCAGTACTTC. Translating it yields CAISDGIIQETQYF.